This TCR beta chain was recorded in a study of breast tumors, draining lymph nodes, adjacent tissues. One entry per CDR3 protein results from TCRdb running MiXCR on the multiplex PCR reads. The data hold approximately 100,000 distinct CDR3 sequences, with 20% to 25% observed a single time. Breast cancer patients provided tissue from their axillary draining lymph nodes. The CDR3 length is 12 residues. CDR1 and CDR2 from the germline V gene are SNHLY and FYNNEI. Turning to this clonotype: What it binds is unknown. At one end, the junction sequence differs from germline, possibly due to a read error.

Overall study results and limits: Data only fit, rather than demonstrated, lymph node origin of most tumor T cells. Luminal-like breast cancer showed significantly greater tumor-nontumor repertoire similarity than basal-like breast cancer did. Compared with lymph nodes, tumors were less diverse; compared with nontumor tissue, more. Most tumor T cells seemingly derive from lymph node, then expand in tumor.

The chain recombines TRBV2 with TRBJ1-1; TRBD1 might be the D (6 bases). Sequenced sample: axillary lymph node tissue. The TCR comes from a female donor with breast cancer. Some clones in this sample may be carry-over from other donors' samples. In DNA, the CDR3 is TGTGCCAGCAGAGAAGGGGGGTCTGAAGCTTTCTTT. As protein: CASREGGSEAFF.